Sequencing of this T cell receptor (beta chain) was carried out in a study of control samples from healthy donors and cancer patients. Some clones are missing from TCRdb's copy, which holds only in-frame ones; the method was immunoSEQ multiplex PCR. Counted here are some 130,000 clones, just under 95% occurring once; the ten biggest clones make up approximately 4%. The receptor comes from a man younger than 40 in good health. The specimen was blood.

CDR3 protein: CASSTGQGSPLHF. CDR3 DNA: TGTGCCAGCAGCACAGGACAGGGTTCACCCCTCCACTTT. The gene calls are TRBV7-3 and TRBJ1-6; 8 bases match TRBD1. Germline V lookup: CDR1 SGHTA, CDR2 FQGTGA. V was pared by 5 bases and J by 9 bases, with 3 bases of the junction left unmatched. The CDR3 is 13 residues long.